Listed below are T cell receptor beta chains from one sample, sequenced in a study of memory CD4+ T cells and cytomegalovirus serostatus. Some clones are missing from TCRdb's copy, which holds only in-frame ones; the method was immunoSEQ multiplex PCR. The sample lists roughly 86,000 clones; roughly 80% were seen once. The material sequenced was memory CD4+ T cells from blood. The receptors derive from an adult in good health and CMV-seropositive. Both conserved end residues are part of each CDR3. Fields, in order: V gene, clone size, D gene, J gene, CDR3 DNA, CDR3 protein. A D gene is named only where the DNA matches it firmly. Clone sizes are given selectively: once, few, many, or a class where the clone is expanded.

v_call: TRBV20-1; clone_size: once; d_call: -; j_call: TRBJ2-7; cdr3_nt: TGCAGTGCTAAGAGGAACTACGAGCAGTACTTC; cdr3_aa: CSAKRNYEQYF
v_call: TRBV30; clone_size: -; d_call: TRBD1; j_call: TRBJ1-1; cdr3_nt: TGTGCCTGGAGTGGATTGACAGGGGAGACTGAAGCTTTCTTT; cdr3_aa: CAWSGLTGETEAFF
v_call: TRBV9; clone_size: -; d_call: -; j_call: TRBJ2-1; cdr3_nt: TGTGCCAGCAGTTTGGGGTCCTACAATGAGCAGTTCTTC; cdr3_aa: CASSLGSYNEQFF
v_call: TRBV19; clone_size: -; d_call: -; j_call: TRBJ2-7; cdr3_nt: TGTGCCAGTAGTCTTTATCCGGGGTCTACCTACGAGCAGTACTTC; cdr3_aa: CASSLYPGSTYEQYF
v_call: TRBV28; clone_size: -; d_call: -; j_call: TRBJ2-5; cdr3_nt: TGTGCCAGCAACCAGCCCACAGGGAGAAGAGAGACCCAGTACTTC; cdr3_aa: CASNQPTGRRETQYF
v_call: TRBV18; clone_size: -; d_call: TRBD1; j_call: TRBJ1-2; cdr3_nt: TGTGCCAGCTCACGGGAGGGGGCCTATGGCTACACCTTC; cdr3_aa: CASSREGAYGYTF
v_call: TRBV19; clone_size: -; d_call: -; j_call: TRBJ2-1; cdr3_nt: TGTGCCAGTACGAGGTACGGTGAGCAGTTCTTC; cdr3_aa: CASTRYGEQFF
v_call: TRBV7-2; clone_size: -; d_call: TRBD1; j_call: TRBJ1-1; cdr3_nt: TGTGCCAGCAGCTTACAGGACAGGGTAGGCACTGAAGCTTTCTTT; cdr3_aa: CASSLQDRVGTEAFF
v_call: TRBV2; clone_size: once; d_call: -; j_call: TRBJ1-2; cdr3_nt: TGTGCCAGCAGTGCGGACGCCGCCTATGGCTACACCTTC; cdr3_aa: CASSADAAYGYTF
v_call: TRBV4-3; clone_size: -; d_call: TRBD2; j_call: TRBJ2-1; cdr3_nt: TGCGCCAGCAGCCTGGGACTAGCGGGAGGGCCGGGGAATGAGCAGTTCTTC; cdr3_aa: CASSLGLAGGPGNEQFF
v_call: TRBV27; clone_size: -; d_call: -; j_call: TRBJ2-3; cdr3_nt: TGTGCCACCTCCCGCAGGGTCGACACAGATACGCAGTATTTT; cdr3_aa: CATSRRVDTDTQYF
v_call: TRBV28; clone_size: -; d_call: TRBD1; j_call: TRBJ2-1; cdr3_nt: TGTGCCAGCTTGCCCGGGACAGCCTACAATGAGCAGTTCTTC; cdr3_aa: CASLPGTAYNEQFF
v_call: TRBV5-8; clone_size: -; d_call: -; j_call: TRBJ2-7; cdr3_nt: TGTGCCAGCAGCAGGACTGTGAGCTCCTACGAGCAGTACTTC; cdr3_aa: CASSRTVSSYEQYF
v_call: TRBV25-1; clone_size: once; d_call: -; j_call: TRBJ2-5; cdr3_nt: TGTGCCAGCAGAGCTCATCGGGGGCGCGTGGAGACCCAGTACTTC; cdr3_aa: CASRAHRGRVETQYF
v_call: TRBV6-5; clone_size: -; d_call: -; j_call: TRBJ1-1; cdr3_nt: TGTGCCAGCAGTTACTCGCCCAGAAACACTGAAGCTTTCTTT; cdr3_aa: CASSYSPRNTEAFF
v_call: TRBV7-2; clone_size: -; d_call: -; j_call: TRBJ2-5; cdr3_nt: TGTGCCAGCAGCGCTCCCCCTGTAGAGACCCAGTACTTC; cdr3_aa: CASSAPPVETQYF
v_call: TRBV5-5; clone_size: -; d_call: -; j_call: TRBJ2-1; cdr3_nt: TGTGCCAGCAGCTCTACAGGGTTCAGCTCCTACAATGAGCAGTTCTTC; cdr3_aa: CASSSTGFSSYNEQFF
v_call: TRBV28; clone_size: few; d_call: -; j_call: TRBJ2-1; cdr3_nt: TGTGCCAGCAAAGGGACACCCAGCTACAATGAGCAGTTCTTC; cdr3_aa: CASKGTPSYNEQFF
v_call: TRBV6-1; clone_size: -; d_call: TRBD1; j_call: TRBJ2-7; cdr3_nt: TGTGCCAGCAAGTCGGGACAGGGGTCCTACGAGCAGTACTTC; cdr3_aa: CASKSGQGSYEQYF
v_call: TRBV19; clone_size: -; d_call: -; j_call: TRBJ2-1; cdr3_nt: TGTGCCAGTAGTATGGGTCGAGCTGGCGAGCAGTTCTTC; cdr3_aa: CASSMGRAGEQFF
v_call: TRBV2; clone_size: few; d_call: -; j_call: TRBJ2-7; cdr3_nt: TGTGCCAGCAGTGAACGATACGAGCAGTACTTC; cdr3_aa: CASSERYEQYF
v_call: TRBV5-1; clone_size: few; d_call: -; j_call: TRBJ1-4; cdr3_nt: TGCGCCAGCAGTCCCTTCGGTCTGATTAATGAAAAACTGTTTTTT; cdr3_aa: CASSPFGLINEKLFF
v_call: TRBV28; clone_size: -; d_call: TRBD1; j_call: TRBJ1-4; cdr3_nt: TGTGCCAGCAGATCCATATCAGGGGGTCGAACTGAAAAACTGTTTTTT; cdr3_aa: CASRSISGGRTEKLFF
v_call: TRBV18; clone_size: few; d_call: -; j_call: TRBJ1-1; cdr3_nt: TGTGCCAGCTCACGACAGGTTTCTGAAGCTTTCTTT; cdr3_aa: CASSRQVSEAFF
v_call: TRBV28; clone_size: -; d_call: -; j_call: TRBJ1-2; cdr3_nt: TGTGCCAGCAGTTTAAACAGGAGGGGTGGCTACACCTTC; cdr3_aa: CASSLNRRGGYTF
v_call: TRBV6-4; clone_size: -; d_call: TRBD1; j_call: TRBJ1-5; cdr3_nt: TGTGCCAGCAGGTTCCGGGACAGCCCCTATAGCAATCAGCCCCAGCATTTT; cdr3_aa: CASRFRDSPYSNQPQHF
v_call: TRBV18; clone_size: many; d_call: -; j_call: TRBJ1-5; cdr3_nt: TGTGCCAGCTCACCAGTGGACAGTAACAATCAGCCCCAGCATTTT; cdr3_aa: CASSPVDSNNQPQHF
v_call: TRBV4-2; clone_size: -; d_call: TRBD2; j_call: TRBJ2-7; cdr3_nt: TGTGCCAGCAGCCAAGAAACTAGCGGAGGCTACGAGCAGTACTTC; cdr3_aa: CASSQETSGGYEQYF
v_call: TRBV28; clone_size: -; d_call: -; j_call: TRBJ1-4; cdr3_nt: TGTGCCAGCAGAGATACAGGGGAAAAACTGTTTTTT; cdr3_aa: CASRDTGEKLFF
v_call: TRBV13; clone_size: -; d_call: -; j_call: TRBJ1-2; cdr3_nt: TGTGCCAGCAGCTTAGAGACCCGGAGCTACACCTTC; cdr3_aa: CASSLETRSYTF
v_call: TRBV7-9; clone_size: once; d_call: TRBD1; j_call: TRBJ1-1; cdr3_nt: TGTGCCAGCAGCGGACAGGGGGCGATGAACACTGAAGCTTTCTTT; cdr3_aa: CASSGQGAMNTEAFF
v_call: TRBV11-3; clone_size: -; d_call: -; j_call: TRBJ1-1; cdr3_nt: TGTGCCAGCAGCCTTGGGCAGGGGAGCACTGAAGCTTTCTTT; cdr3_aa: CASSLGQGSTEAFF
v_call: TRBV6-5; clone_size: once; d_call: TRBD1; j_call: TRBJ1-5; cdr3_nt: TGTGCCATCCGGGACAGGGGAGGGCAGCCCCAGCATTTT; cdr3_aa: CAIRDRGGQPQHF
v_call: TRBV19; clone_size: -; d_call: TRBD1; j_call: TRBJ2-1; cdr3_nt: TGTGCCAGTCTAGGTACAGGGGGGTACAATGAGCAGTTCTTC; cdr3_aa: CASLGTGGYNEQFF
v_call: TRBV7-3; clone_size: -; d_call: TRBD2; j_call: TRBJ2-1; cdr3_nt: TGTGCCAGCAGCCAACTAGCGGGAGGATTCGGCGAGCAGTTCTTC; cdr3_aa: CASSQLAGGFGEQFF
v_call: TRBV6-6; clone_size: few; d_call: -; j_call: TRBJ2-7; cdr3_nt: TGTGCCAGCAGTTACGACGGCGGAGGGTACTACGAGCAGTACTTC; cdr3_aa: CASSYDGGGYYEQYF
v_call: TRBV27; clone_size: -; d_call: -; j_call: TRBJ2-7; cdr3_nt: TGTGCCAGCAGAGAACCCCACTCCTACGAGCAGTACTTC; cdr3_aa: CASREPHSYEQYF
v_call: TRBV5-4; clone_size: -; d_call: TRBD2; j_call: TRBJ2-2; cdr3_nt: TGTGCCAGCAGCTTGGCTAGCGGGGTGAACACCGGGGAGCTGTTTTTT; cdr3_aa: CASSLASGVNTGELFF
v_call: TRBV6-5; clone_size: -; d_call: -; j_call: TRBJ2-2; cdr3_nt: TGTGCTAGCAGTCCCGTGGGCACCGGGGAGCTGTTTTTT; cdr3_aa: CASSPVGTGELFF
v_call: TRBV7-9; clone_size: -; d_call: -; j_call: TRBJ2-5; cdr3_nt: TGTGCCAGCAGCTTAGGAGTTCAAGAGACCCAGTACTTC; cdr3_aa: CASSLGVQETQYF
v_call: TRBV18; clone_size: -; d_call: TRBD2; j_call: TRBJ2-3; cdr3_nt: TGTGCCAGCTCGGATACTAGCGGGAGCACAGATACGCAGTATTTT; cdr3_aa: CASSDTSGSTDTQYF
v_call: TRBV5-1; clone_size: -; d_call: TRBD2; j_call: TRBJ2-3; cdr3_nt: TGCGCCAGCAGCTCTGGGACTAGCCCAAGCACAGATACGCAGTATTTT; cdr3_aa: CASSSGTSPSTDTQYF
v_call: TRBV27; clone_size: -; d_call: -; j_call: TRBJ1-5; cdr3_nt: TGTGCCAGCTCCGTCGCCCAGCCCCAGCATTTT; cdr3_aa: CASSVAQPQHF
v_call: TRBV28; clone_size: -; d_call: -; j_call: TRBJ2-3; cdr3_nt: TGTGCCAGCAGTTTATTTCAGCAGACTTATACGCAGTATTTT; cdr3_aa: CASSLFQQTYTQYF
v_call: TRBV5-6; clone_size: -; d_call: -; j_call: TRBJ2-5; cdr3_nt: TGTGCCAGCAGCTTGGTCGGTTCGGCAGGGCGAGAGACCCAGTACTTC; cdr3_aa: CASSLVGSAGRETQYF
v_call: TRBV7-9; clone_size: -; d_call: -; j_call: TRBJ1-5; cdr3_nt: TGTGCCAGCAGCCCCTGGTCCGGGGGGCGCAATCAGCCCCAGCATTTT; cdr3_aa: CASSPWSGGRNQPQHF
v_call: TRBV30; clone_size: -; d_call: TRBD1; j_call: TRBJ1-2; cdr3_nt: TGTGCCTGGAGTAGAAAGGGACAGGGTCGAGGCCTCTATGGCTACACCTTC; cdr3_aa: CAWSRKGQGRGLYGYTF
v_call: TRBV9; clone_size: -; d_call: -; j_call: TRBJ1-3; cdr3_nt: TGTGCCAGCAGCGTAACGGGGCACTCTGGAAACACCATATATTTT; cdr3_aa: CASSVTGHSGNTIYF
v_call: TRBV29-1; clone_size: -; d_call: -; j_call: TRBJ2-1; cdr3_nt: TGCAGCGTTGGAGACTGGACTCAACCTTACAATGAGCAGTTCTTC; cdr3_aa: CSVGDWTQPYNEQFF
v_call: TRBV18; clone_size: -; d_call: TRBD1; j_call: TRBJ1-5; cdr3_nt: TGTGCCAGCTCACTACTCCCCGGACAGGGTAGCAATCAGCCCCAGCATTTT; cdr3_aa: CASSLLPGQGSNQPQHF
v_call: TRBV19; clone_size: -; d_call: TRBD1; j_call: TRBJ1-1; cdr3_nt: TGTGCCAGTAGTACTACAGGGGGCAGGGCTTTCTTT; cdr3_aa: CASSTTGGRAFF